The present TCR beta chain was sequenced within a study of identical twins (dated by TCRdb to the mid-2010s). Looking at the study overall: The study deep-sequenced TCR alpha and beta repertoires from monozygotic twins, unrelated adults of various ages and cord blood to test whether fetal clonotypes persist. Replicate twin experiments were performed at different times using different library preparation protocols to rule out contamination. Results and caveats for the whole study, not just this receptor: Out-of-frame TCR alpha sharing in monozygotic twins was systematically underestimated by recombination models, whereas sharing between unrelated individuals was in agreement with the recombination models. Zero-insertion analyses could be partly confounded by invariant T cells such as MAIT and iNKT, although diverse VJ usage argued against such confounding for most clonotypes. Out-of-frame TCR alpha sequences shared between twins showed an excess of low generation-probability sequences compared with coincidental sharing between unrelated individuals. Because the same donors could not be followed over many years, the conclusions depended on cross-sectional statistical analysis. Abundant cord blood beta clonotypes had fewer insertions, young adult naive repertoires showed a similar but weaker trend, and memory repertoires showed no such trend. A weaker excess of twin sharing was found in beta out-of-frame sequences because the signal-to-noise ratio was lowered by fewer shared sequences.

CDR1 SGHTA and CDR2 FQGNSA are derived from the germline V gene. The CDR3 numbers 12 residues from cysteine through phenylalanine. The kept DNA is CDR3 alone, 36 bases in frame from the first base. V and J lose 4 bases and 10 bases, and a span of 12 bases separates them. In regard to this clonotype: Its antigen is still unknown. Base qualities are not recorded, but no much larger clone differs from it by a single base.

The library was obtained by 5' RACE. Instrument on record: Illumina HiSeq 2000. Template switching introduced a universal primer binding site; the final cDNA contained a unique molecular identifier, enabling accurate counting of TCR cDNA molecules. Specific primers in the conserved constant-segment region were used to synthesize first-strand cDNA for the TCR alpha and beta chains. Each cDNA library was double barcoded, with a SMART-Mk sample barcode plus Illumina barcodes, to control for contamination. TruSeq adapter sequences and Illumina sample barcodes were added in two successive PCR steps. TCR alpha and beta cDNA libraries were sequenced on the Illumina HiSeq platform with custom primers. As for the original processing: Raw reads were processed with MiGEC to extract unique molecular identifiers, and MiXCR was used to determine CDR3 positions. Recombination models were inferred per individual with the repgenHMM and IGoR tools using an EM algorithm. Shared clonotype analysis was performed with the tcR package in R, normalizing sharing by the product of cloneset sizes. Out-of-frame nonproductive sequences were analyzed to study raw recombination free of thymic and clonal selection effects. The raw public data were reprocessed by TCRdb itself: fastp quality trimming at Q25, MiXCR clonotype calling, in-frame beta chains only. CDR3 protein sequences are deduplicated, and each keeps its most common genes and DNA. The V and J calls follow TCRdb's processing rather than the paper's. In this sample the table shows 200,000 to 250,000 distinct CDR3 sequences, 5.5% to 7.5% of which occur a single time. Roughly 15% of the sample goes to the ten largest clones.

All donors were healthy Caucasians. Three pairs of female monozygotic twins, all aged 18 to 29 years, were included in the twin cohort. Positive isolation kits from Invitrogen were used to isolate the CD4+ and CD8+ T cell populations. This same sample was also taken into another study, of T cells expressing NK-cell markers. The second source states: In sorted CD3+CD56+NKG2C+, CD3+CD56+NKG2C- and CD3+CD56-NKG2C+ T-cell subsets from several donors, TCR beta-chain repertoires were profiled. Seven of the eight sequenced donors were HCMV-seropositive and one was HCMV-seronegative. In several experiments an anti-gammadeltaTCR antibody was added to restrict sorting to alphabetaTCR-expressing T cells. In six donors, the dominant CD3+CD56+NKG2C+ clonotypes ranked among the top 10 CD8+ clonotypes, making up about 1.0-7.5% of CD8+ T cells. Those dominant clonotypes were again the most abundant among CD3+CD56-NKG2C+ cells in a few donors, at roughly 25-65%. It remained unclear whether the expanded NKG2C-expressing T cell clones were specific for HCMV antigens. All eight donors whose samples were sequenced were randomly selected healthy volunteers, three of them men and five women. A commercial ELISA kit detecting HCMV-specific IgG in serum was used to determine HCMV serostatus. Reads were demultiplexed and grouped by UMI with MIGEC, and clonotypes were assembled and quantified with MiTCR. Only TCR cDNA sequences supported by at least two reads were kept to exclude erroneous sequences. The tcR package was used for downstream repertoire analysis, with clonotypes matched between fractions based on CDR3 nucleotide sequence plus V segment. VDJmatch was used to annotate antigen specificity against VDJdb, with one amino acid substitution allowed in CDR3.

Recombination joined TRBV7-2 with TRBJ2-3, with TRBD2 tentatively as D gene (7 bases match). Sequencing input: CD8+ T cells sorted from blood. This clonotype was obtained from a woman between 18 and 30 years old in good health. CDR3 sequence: CASSSEGGAQYF. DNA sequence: TGTGCCAGCAGCTCTGAGGGGGGGGCGCAGTATTTT. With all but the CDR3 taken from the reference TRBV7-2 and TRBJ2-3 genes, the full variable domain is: GAGVSQSPSNKVTEKGKDVELRCDPISGHTALYWYRQSLGQGLEFLIYFQGNSAPDKSGLPSDRFSAERTGGSVSTLTIQRTQQEDSAVYLCASSSEGGAQYFGPGTRLTVL.